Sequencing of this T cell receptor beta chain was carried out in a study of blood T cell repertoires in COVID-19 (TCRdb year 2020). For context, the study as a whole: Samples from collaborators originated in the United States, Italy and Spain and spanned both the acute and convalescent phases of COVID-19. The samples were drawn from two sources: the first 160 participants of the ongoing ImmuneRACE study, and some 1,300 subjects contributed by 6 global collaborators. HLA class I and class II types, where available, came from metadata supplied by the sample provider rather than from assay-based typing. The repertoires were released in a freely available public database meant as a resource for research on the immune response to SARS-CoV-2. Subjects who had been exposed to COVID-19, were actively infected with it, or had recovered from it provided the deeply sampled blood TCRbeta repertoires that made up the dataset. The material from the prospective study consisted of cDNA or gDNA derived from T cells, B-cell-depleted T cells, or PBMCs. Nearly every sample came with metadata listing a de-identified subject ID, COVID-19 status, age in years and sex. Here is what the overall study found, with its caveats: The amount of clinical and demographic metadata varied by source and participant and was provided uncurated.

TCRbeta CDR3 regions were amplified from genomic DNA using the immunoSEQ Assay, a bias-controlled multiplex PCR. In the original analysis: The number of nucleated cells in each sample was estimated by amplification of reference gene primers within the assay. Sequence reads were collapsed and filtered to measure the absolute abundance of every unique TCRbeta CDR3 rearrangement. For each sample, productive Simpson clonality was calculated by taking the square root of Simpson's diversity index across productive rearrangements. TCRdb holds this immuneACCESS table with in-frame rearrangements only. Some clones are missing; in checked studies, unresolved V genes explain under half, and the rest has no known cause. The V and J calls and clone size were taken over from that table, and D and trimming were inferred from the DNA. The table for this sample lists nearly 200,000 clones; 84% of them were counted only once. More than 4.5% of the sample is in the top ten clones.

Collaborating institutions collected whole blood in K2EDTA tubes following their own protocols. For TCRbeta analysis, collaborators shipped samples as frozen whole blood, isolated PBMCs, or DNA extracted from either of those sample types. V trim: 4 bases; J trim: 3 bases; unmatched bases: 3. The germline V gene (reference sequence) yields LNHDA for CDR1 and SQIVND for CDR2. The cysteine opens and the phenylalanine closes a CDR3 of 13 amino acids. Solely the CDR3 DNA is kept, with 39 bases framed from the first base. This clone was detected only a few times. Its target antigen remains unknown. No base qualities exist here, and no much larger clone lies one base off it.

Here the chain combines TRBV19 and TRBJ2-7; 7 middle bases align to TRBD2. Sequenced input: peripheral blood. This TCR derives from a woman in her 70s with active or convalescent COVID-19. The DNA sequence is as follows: TGTGCCAGTAGTAGGGGAGGGAACTACGAGCAGTACTTC. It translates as CASSRGGNYEQYF.